This T cell receptor beta chain emerged from a study of shared clonotypes between healthy human individuals. CD45RA+ naive and CD45RA-negative memory subsets were separated from CD4+ cells. Germline V gives CDR1 MNHEY, CDR2 SVGAGI. The V segment lost 6 bases and the J segment 8 bases; nucleotides outside the gene matches: 6. CDR3 size: 12 residues. Here immunoSEQ multiplex PCR was the method, and the copy in TCRdb shows in-frame clones only, minus some. The sample has around 1.6 million clones; about 98% are singletons. What was sequenced was naive CD4+ T cells sorted from blood. Subset noted: CD45RA+ positively selected. The chain combines TRBV6-5 with TRBJ1-1, with 7 bases lining up with TRBD1. The clonotype was recovered from a man between 25 and 39 years old in good health. For the CDR3, the DNA is TGTGCCAGCAGGCCCTACAGGGGCGAAGCTTTCTTT. This gives the protein CASRPYRGEAFF.